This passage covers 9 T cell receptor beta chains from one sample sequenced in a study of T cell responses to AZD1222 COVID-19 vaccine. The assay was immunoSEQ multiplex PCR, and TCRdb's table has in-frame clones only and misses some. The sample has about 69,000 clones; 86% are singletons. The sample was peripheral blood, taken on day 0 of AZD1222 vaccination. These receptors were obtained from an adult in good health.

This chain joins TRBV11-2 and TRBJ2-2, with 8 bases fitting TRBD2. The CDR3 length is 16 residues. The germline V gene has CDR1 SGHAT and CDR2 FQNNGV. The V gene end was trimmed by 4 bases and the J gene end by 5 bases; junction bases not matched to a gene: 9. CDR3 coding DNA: TGTGCCAGCAGCTCTTTGACTAGCGTGGTTACCGGGGAGCTGTTTTTT. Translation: CASSSLTSVVTGELFF. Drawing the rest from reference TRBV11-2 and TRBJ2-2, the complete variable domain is EAGVAQSPRYKIIEKRQSVAFWCNPISGHATLYWYQQILGQGPKLLIQFQNNGVVDDSQLPKDRFSAERLKGVDSTLKIQPAKLEDSAVYLCASSSLTSVVTGELFFGEGSRLTVL.

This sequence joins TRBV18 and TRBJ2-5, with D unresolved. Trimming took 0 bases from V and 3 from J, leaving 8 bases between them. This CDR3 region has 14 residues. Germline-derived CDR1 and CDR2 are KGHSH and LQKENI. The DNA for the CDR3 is TGTGCCAGCTCACCACCCTGGAACAAAGAGACCCAGTACTTC. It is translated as CASSPPWNKETQYF.

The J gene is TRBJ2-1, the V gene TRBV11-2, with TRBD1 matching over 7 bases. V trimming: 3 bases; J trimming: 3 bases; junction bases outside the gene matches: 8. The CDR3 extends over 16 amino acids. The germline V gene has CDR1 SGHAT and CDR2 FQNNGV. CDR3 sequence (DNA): TGTGCCAGCAGCTTTGAGAAGACAGGGTTCTACAATGAGCAGTTCTTC. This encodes CASSFEKTGFYNEQFF.

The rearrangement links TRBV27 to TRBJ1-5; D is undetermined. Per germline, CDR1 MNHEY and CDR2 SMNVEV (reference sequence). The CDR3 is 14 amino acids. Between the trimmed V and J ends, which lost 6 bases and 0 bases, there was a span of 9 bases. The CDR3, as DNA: TGTGCCAGCAGCTCTCGATATAGCAATCAGCCCCAGCATTTT. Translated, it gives CASSSRYSNQPQHF.

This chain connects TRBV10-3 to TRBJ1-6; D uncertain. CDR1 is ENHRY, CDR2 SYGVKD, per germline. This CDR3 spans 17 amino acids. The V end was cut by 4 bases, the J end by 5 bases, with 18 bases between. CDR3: CAISGPQQSFDNSPLHF. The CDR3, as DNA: TGTGCCATCAGTGGGCCACAACAGAGCTTTGATAATTCACCCCTCCACTTT.

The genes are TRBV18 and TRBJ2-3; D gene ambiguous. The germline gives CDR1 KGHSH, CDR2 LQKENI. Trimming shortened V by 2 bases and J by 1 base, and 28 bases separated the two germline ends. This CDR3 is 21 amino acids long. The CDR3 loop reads CASSPTIRVQLSHRGTDTQYF. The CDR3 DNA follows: TGTGCCAGCTCACCAACAATACGCGTACAGCTTTCCCATAGGGGCACAGATACGCAGTATTTT.

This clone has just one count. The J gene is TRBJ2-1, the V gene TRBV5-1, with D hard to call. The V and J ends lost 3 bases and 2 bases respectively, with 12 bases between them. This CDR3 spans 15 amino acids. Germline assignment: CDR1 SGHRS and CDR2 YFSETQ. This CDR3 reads CASSSGTSAYNEQFF. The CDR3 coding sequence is TGCGCCAGCAGCTCAGGAACCTCGGCCTACAATGAGCAGTTCTTC.

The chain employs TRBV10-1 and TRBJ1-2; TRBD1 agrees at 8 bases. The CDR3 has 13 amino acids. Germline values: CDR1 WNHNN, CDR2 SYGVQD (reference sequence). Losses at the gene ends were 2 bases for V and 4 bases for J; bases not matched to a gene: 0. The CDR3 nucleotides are TGCGCCAGCAGTGAGGACAGGGGCTATGGCTACACCTTC. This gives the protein CASSEDRGYGYTF.

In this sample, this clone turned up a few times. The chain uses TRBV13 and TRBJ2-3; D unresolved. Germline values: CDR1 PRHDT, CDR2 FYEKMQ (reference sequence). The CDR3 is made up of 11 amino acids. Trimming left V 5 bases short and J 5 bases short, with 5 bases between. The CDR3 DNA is TGTGCCAGCAGCCAAGAAGATACGCAGTATTTT. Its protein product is CASSQEDTQYF.